Following are 5 T cell receptor beta chains from one sample sequenced in a study of T cell responses to AZD1222 COVID-19 vaccine. Data came from immunoSEQ multiplex PCR; TCRdb stores just in-frame clones and leaves some out. The table has 140,000 or so clones, 85% to 90% seen once. Material: peripheral blood, obtained on day 0 of AZD1222 vaccination. These TCRs come from an adult in good health.

The chain links TRBV28 to TRBJ1-6; 8 nucleotides align to TRBD1. V was pared by 2 bases and J by 7 bases, with 4 bases of the junction left unmatched. The CDR3 sequence is 15 residues long. Looked up from germline, CDR1 is MDHEN and CDR2 is SYDVKM. The CDR3 loop reads CASSLRQGLNSPLHF. CDR3 sequence (DNA): TGTGCCAGCAGTTTACGACAGGGGCTGAATTCACCCCTCCACTTT.

This chain joins TRBV23-1 and TRBJ2-7; 7 positions agree with TRBD2. TRBV23-1 is recorded as an ORF, its role being uncertain. There are 20 residues in the CDR3. Losses at the gene ends were 7 bases for V and 0 bases for J; bases not matched to a gene: 24. The CDR3 sequence: CASKPVRVGTTPDSSYEQYF. CDR3 DNA sequence: TGCGCCAGCAAGCCCGTTAGGGTGGGGACTACCCCCGATAGCTCCTACGAGCAGTACTTC.

This clone was seen more than once but under ten times. V usage is TRBV6-6 and J usage is TRBJ2-7; possibly TRBD2 for D (6 bases). The CDR3 runs 14 residues. Trimming stripped 5 bases from V and 1 base from J, with 12 bases between. Germline V gene data show CDR1 as MNHNY and CDR2 as SVGAGI (reference sequence). Written as DNA, the CDR3 is TGTGCCAGCAGTCTTAGCGGCCTTTCCTACGAGCAGTACTTC. This sequence encodes CASSLSGLSYEQYF.

This chain links TRBV5-1 with TRBJ1-2, with D tentatively TRBD1 (5 bases). V was clipped by 4 bases and J by 6 bases, with 13 bases between them. The germline CDR1 and CDR2 sequences are SGHRS and YFSETQ. The CDR3 has 13 residues. CDR3 residues: CASSGAWSNGYTF. CDR3 sequence (DNA): TGCGCCAGCAGCGGGGCCTGGTCAAATGGCTACACCTTC.

The sample holds one count of this clone. J is TRBJ1-2 and V is TRBV2, with D possibly matching TRBD1 (6 bases). V was cut by 8 bases and J by 7 bases, with 17 bases left in between. CDR1 and CDR2 from the germline V gene are SNHLY and FYNNEI. This CDR3 has 13 residues. The CDR3 coding sequence is TGTGCCAGCGGGTGGACAGAGTTGCGTGGCTACACCTTC. This translates into CASGWTELRGYTF.